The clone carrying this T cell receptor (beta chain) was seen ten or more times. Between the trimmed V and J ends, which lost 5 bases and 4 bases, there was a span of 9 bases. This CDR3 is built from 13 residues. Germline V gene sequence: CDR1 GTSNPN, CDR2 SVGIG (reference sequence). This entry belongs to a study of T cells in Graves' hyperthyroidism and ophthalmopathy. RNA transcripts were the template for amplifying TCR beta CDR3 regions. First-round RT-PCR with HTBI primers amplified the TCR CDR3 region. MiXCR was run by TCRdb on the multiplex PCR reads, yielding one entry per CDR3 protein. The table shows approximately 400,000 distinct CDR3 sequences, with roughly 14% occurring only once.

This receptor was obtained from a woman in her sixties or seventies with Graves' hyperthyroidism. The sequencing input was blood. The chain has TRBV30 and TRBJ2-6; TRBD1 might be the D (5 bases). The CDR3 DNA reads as TGTGCCTGGGCCCGGACAGGGGCCAACGTCCTGACTTTC. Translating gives CAWARTGANVLTF.